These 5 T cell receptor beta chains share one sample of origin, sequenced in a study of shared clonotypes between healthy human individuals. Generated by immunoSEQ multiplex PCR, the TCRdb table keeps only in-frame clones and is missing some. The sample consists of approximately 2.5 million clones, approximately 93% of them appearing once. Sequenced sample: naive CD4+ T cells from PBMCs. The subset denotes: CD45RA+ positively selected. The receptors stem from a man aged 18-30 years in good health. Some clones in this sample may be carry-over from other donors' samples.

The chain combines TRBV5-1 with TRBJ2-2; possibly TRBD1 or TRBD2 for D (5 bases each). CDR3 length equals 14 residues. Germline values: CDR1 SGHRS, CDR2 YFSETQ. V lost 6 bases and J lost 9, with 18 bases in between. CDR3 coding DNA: TGCGCCAGCAACCGGGACCCATTCGTGAGGGAGCTGTTTTTT. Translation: CASNRDPFVRELFF. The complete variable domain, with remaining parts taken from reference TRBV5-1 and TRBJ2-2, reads KAGVTQTPRYLIKTRGQQVTLSCSPISGHRSVSWYQQTPGQGLQFLFEYFSETQRNKGNFPGRFSGRQFSNSRSEMNVSTLELGDSALYLCASNRDPFVRELFFGEGSRLTVL.

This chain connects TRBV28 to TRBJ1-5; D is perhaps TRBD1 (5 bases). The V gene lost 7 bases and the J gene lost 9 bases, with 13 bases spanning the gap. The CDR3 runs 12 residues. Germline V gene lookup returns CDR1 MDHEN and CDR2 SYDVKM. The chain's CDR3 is CASTTPQGPQHF. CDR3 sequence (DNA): TGTGCCAGCACCACGCCTCAGGGGCCCCAGCATTTT.

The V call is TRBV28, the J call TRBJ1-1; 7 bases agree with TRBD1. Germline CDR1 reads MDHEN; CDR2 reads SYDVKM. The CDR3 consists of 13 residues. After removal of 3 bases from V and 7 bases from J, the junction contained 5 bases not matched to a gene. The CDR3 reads CASSFRGQHEAFF. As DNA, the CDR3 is TGTGCCAGCAGTTTTAGGGGGCAGCATGAAGCTTTCTTT. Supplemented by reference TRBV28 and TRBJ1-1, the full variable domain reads DVKVTQSSRYLVKRTGEKVFLECVQDMDHENMFWYRQDPGLGLRLIYFSYDVKMKEKGDIPEGYSVSREKKERFSLILESASTNQTSMYLCASSFRGQHEAFFGQGTRLTVV.

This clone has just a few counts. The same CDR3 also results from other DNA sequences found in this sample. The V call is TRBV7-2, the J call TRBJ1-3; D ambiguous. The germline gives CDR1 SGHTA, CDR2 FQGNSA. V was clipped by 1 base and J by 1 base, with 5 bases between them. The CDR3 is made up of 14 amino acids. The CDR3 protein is CASSLGVSGNTIYF. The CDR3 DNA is TGTGCCAGCAGCTTAGGCGTGTCTGGAAACACCATATATTTT. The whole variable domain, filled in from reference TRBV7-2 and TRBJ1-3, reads GAGVSQSPSNKVTEKGKDVELRCDPISGHTALYWYRQSLGQGLEFLIYFQGNSAPDKSGLPSDRFSAERTGGSVSTLTIQRTQQEDSAVYLCASSLGVSGNTIYFGEGSWLTVV.

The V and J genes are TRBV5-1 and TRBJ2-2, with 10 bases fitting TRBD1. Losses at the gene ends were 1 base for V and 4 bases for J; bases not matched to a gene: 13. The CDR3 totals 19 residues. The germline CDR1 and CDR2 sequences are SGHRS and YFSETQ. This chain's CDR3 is CASSLLPPGQGTTTGELFF. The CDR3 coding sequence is TGCGCCAGCAGCTTGTTACCCCCGGGACAGGGGACGACCACCGGGGAGCTGTTTTTT.